This T cell receptor beta chain derives from a study of blood T cells in healthy people across ages. Regarding the study as a whole: More naive CD4+ cells and higher diversity marked long-lived donors relative to aged donors.

In regard to this clonotype: Its antigen is still unknown.

Germline loops: CDR1 LGHDT, CDR2 YNNKEL (reference sequence). CDR3 length: 15 residues. J lost 10 bases, V lost 3 bases, and 7 bases had no gene match. It was with a sample-barcoded 5' primer and a J-beta primer mix that a second PCR of roughly 7 to 12 cycles was run. From the 5' RACE reads, TCRdb called clonotypes with MiXCR, one entry per CDR3 protein. This table has 600,000 or so distinct CDR3 sequences, about 30% appearing once. The receptor was isolated from a woman of 80 years or more in good health. The material sequenced was blood. This chain links TRBV3-1 with TRBJ1-6; TRBD1 agrees at 9 bases. CDR3 nucleotide sequence: TGTGCCAGCAGCCAGGGACAGGGTTCTGTCTCACCCCTCCACTTT. It is translated as CASSQGQGSVSPLHF.